A single sample gave rise to the 16 T cell receptor beta chains below, sequenced in a study of OX40 agonist ivuxolimab in advanced cancers. Sequencing was performed with immunoSEQ multiplex PCR; in TCRdb, only in-frame clones are kept and a portion is missing. The table has 30,000 to 35,000 clones, about 83% seen once. Sequencing used CD4+ or CD8+ T cells sorted from blood, obtained in a trial of the OX40 agonist ivuxolimab. The receptors derive from an adult with an advanced solid tumor such as melanoma, head and neck, liver or kidney cancer.

The chain couples TRBV29-1 to TRBJ2-6; the match to TRBD2 covers 11 bases. The length of the CDR3 is 19 residues. J was trimmed by 2 bases and V by 4 bases; bases with no gene match: 13. The germline gives CDR1 SQVTM, CDR2 ANQGSEA. CDR3 amino acids: CSVAVSRLAGPAGANVLTF. The CDR3 coding sequence is TGCAGCGTTGCTGTCTCCAGACTAGCGGGACCCGCTGGGGCCAACGTCCTGACTTTC.

This clone was recorded only once. The rearrangement links TRBV7-9 to TRBJ2-7, with D tentatively TRBD1 (6 bases). Deletions cut 5 bases from V and 3 bases from J, with 11 bases between. CDR1 is SEHNR, CDR2 FQNEAQ, per germline (reference sequence). This CDR3 contains 13 residues. CDR3 bases: TGTGCCAGCAGCCTAGGGGGATACTACGAGCAGTACTTC. Protein sequence: CASSLGGYYEQYF.

The chain has TRBV5-1 and TRBJ2-7; tentatively, D is TRBD2 (6 bases). The V end lost 4 bases, the J end lost 5 bases, and 16 bases lay between the germline ends. The CDR3 length is 14 residues. Germline assignment: CDR1 SGHRS and CDR2 YFSETQ. The CDR3 spells CASSVLDPGDEQYF. The CDR3 DNA follows: TGCGCCAGCAGCGTCTTGGACCCGGGGGACGAGCAGTACTTC.

This clone came up once. The chain uses TRBV6-4 and TRBJ2-1, with 15 positions matching TRBD2. CDR3 length: 18 amino acids. J gave up 3 bases and V 4 bases, and 7 bases lay outside the gene matches. Germline CDR1 MRHNA, CDR2 SNTAGT. The chain's CDR3 is CASSAFRTSGGVYNEQFF. The CDR3 DNA is TGTGCCAGCAGTGCCTTCAGGACTAGCGGGGGGGTCTACAATGAGCAGTTCTTC.

The rearrangement uses TRBV5-4 and TRBJ1-1, with 10 nucleotides matching TRBD1. Germline CDR1 SGHNT, CDR2 YYREEE (reference sequence). The CDR3 spans 16 residues. Trimming took 4 bases from V and 1 from J; bases not matched to a gene: 7. The CDR3 bases are TGTGCCAGCAGCGGCGGGACAGGGGCTGGGAACACTGAAGCTTTCTTT. This translates into CASSGGTGAGNTEAFF.

V and J are TRBV9 and TRBJ2-6; 8 bases are shared with TRBD1. V lost 0 bases, J lost 3 bases, and 8 bases stayed unmatched. Germline-derived CDR1 and CDR2 are SGDLS and YYNGEE. This CDR3 is 18 amino acids long. CDR3 in amino acids: CASSVGTGRAFGANVLTF. The CDR3, as DNA: TGTGCCAGCAGCGTAGGGACAGGGAGAGCTTTTGGGGCCAACGTCCTGACTTTC. Based on the CDR3 plus reference TRBV9 and TRBJ2-6, the full variable domain is DSGVTQTPKHLITATGQRVTLRCSPRSGDLSVYWYQQSLDQGLQFLIQYYNGEERAKGNILERFSAQQFPDLHSELNLSSLELGDSALYFCASSVGTGRAFGANVLTFGAGSRLTVL.

This clone was recorded only once. This rearrangement joins TRBV7-3 to TRBJ1-1; D is ambiguous. Trimming removed 4 bases at V and 1 base at J, with 10 bases between. Germline values: CDR1 SGHTA, CDR2 FQGTGA. The CDR3 runs 14 residues. CDR3: CASSYMGQNTEAFF. CDR3 in DNA: TGTGCCAGCAGCTATATGGGCCAGAACACTGAAGCTTTCTTT.

The rearrangement links TRBV5-1 to TRBJ1-4; 9 bases agree with TRBD1. The CDR3 spans 14 residues. The germline V gene has CDR1 SGHRS and CDR2 YFSETQ. Unmatched junction bases numbered 7, after V lost 5 bases and J lost 8 bases. The CDR3 is CASSSGTGKEKLFF. CDR3 DNA: TGCGCCAGCAGTTCCGGGACAGGGAAAGAAAAACTGTTTTTT.

The chain links TRBV19 to TRBJ2-1; D not certain. This CDR3 comprises 13 residues. V lost 8 bases and J lost 0, with 8 bases in between. CDR1 is LNHDA, CDR2 SQIVND, per germline (reference sequence). The CDR3: CASCESSYNEQFF. The CDR3 DNA reads as TGTGCCAGTTGTGAGAGCTCCTACAATGAGCAGTTCTTC.

The rearrangement uses TRBV4-2 and TRBJ2-2; the match to TRBD2 covers 11 bases. This CDR3 has 18 residues. The V gene's germline CDR1 is LGHNA and CDR2 YNFKEQ. V dropped 2 bases and J dropped 1; count of bases not matched to a gene: 6. For the CDR3, the DNA is TGTGCCAGCAGCCAACACCCGGGACTAGCGGAGAACACCGGGGAGCTGTTTTTT. It translates to CASSQHPGLAENTGELFF.

The V call is TRBV12-5, the J call TRBJ2-6, with TRBD2 as a possible D gene (5 bases). Germline V gene lookup returns CDR1 LGHNT and CDR2 FRNRAP. Trimming left V 1 base short and J 0 bases short, with 19 bases between. CDR3 length: 20 residues. CDR3 loop: CASGLAPHVGEDSGANVLTF. DNA for the CDR3: TGTGCTAGTGGTTTGGCACCCCATGTCGGGGAAGACTCTGGGGCCAACGTCCTGACTTTC.

The chain uses TRBV19 and TRBJ1-4, with a weak D call TRBD1 (5 bases). The V and J ends lost 4 bases and 0 bases respectively, with 12 bases between them. Germline CDR1 reads LNHDA; CDR2 reads SQIVND (reference sequence). The CDR3 spans 16 residues. The CDR3 protein is CASSRRQPPTNEKLFF. The CDR3 DNA reads as TGTGCCAGTAGTAGACGACAGCCACCAACTAATGAAAAACTGTTTTTT.

This chain links TRBV6-1 with TRBJ1-6, with 7 bases matching TRBD1. After removal of 8 bases from V and 9 bases from J, the junction contained 7 bases not matched to a gene. The CDR3 is made up of 13 amino acids. Germline values: CDR1 MNHNS, CDR2 SASEGT. CDR3 coding DNA: TGTGCCAGCCTCGACAGGGAACGTTCACCCCTCCACTTT. It encodes CASLDRERSPLHF.

The gene calls are TRBV5-1 and TRBJ2-4, with D possibly TRBD2 on 6 matching bases. The germline V and J ends were trimmed by 4 bases and 8 bases, with 16 bases remaining between them. Germline loops: CDR1 SGHRS, CDR2 YFSETQ. This CDR3 is built from 14 residues. The CDR3 loop reads CASSARAGIDIQYF. The CDR3 coding sequence is TGCGCCAGCAGCGCCCGGGCGGGGATAGACATTCAGTACTTC. Full variable domain (rest looked up from reference TRBV5-1 and TRBJ2-4): KAGVTQTPRYLIKTRGQQVTLSCSPISGHRSVSWYQQTPGQGLQFLFEYFSETQRNKGNFPGRFSGRQFSNSRSEMNVSTLELGDSALYLCASSARAGIDIQYFGAGTRLSVL.

The CDR3 nucleotides read TGTGCCAGCAGAGAGCAGGGGGCAGCCACTGGGGCCAACGTCCTGACTTTC. It translates to CASREQGAATGANVLTF. V gene TRBV6-4 combines with J gene TRBJ2-6; 8 bases line up with TRBD1. Per the germline V gene, CDR1 is MRHNA and CDR2 is SNTAGT. The CDR3 totals 17 residues. The V segment lost 6 bases and the J segment 2 bases; nucleotides outside the gene matches: 9.

The chain employs TRBV18 and TRBJ1-1; D unresolved. Germline V lookup: CDR1 KGHSH, CDR2 LQKENI. Trimming removed 3 bases from V and 3 bases from J, with 11 bases in between. The CDR3 is made up of 14 amino acids. The CDR3 nucleotides are TGTGCCAGCTCACCGCAAGAGGGCCACACTGAAGCTTTCTTT. Translating it yields CASSPQEGHTEAFF.